Described below is a single T cell receptor beta chain sequence and its context. The antigen remains unidentified. This specimen belongs to a study of cytomegalovirus exposure and HLA in healthy donors. Study results and caveats: Most TCR sequences were uncommon, yet certain public TCRs appeared in many donors.

In germline, CDR1 is MNHEY, CDR2 SVGAGI. V lost 2 bases, J lost 4 bases, and 13 bases lay in between. This CDR3 has 15 amino acids. Some clones are missing from TCRdb's copy, which holds only in-frame ones; the method was immunoSEQ multiplex PCR. This table holds about 67,000 clones, about 93% found once. V gene TRBV6-5 combines with J gene TRBJ2-3; TRBD2 might be the D (5 bases). The source of this sequence is a woman between 18 and 30 years old in good health and CMV-seronegative. Sequencing was carried out using PBMCs. The CDR3 reads CASSYLGLASDTQYF. Written as DNA, the CDR3 is TGTGCCAGCAGTTACCTGGGCCTAGCCTCAGATACGCAGTATTTT.